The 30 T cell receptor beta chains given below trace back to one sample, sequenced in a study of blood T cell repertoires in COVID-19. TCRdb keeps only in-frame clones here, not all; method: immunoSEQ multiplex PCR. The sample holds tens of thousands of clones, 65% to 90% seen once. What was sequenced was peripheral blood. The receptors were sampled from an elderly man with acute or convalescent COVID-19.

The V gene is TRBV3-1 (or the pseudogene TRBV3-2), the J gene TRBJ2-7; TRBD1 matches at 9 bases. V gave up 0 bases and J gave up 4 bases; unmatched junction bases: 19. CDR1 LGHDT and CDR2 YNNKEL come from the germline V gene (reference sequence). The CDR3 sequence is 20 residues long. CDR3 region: CASSQETVISGTGPLYEQYF. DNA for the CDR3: TGTGCCAGCAGCCAAGAAACAGTTATAAGCGGGACAGGGCCGCTATACGAGCAGTACTTC.

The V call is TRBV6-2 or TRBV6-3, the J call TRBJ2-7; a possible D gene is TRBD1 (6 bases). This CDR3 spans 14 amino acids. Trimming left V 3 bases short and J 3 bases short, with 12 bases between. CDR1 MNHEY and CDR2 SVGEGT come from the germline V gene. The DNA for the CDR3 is TGTGCCAGCAGTTATATCGGACAGCTCTACGAGCAGTACTTC. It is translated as CASSYIGQLYEQYF.

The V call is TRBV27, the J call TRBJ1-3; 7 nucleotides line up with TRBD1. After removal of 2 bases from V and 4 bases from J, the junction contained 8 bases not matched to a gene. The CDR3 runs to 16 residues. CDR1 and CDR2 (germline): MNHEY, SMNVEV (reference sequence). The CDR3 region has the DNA TGTGCCAGCAGTTTAAGACAGGGACTGGCGGGAAACACCATATATTTT. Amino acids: CASSLRQGLAGNTIYF.

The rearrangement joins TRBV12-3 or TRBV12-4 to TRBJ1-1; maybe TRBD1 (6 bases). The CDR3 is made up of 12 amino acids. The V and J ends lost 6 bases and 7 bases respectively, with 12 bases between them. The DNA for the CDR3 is TGTGCCAGCAGCTGGACAGTGGGTGAAGCTTTCTTT. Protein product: CASSWTVGEAFF.

CDR3 sequence reads: CSVEVASYNEQFF. The CDR3 bases are TGCAGCGTTGAAGTAGCGTCGTACAATGAGCAGTTCTTC. The V gene is TRBV29-1, the J gene TRBJ2-1; D might be TRBD2 (5 bases). CDR1 SQVTM and CDR2 ANQGSEA come from the germline V gene. Trimming stripped 1 base from V and 4 bases from J, with 8 bases between. This CDR3 has 13 residues.

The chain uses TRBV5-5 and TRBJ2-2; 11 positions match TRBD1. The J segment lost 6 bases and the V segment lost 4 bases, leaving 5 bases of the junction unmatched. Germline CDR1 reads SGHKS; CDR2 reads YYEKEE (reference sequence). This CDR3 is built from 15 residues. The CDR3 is CASSPGQGVSGELFF. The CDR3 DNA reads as TGTGCCAGCAGCCCGGGACAGGGGGTATCCGGGGAGCTGTTTTTT.

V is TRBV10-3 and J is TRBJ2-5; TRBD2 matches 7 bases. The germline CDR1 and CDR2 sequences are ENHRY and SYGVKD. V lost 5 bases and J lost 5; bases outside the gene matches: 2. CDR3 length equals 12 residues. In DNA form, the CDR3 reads TGTGCCATCAGTCGGACTAGGGAGACCCAGTACTTC. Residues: CAISRTRETQYF.

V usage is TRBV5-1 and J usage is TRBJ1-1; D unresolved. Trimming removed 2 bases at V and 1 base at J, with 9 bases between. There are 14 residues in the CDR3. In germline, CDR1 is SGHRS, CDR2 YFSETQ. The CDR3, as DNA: TGCGCCAGCAGCTTCGCCCCGGGGAACACTGAAGCTTTCTTT. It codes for CASSFAPGNTEAFF.

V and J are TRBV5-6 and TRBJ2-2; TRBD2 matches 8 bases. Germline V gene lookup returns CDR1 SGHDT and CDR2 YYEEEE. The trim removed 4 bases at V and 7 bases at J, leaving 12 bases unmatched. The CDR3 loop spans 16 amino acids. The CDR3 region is CASSPTGTSGSGELFF. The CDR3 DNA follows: TGTGCCAGCAGCCCCACCGGTACTAGCGGAAGCGGGGAGCTGTTTTTT. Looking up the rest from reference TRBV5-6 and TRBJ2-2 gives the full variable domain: DAGVTQSPTHLIKTRGQQVTLRCSPKSGHDTVSWYQQALGQGPQFIFQYYEEEERQRGNFPDRFSGHQFPNYSSELNVNALLLGDSALYLCASSPTGTSGSGELFFGEGSRLTVL.

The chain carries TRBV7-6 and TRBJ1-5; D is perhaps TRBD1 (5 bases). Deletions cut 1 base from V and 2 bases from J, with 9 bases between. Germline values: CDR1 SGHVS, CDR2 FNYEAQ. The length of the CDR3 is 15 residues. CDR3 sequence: CASSLGDRGNQPQHF. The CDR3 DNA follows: TGTGCCAGCAGCTTAGGTGACAGAGGCAATCAGCCCCAGCATTTT.

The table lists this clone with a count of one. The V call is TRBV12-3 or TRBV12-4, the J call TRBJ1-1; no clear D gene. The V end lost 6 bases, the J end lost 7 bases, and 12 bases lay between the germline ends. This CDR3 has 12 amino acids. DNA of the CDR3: TGTGCCAGCAGCGGGGAAGTGGTTGAAGCTTTCTTT. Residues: CASSGEVVEAFF.

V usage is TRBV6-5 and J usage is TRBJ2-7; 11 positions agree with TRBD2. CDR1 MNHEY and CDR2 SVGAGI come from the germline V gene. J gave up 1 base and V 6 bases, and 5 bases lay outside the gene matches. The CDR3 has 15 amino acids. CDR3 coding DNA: TGTGCCAGCAGCGAGGGACTAGCGGCGTCCTACGAGCAGTACTTC. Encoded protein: CASSEGLAASYEQYF.

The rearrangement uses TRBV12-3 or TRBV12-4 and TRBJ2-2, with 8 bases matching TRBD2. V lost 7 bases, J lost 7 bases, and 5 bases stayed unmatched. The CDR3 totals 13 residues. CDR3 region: CASTLTSGGELFF. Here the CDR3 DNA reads TGTGCCAGCACCCTTACTAGCGGCGGGGAGCTGTTTTTT.

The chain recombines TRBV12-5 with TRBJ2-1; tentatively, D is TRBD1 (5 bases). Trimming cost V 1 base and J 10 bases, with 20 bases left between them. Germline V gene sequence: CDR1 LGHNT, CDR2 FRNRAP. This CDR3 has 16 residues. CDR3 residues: CASGLASTDRAGEQFF. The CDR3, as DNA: TGTGCTAGTGGTTTGGCCAGCACAGATCGGGCAGGGGAGCAGTTCTTC.

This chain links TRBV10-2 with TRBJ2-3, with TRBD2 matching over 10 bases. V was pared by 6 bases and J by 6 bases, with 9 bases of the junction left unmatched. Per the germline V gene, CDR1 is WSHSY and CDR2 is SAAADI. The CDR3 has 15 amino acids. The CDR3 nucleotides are TGCGCCAGCAGGCCGGGTAGCGGGAGGTTGGATACGCAGTATTTT. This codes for CASRPGSGRLDTQYF.

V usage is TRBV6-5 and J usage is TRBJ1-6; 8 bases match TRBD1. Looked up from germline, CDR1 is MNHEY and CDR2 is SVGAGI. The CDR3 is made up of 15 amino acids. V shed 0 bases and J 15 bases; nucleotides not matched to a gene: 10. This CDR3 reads CASSYSRTGLQDLHF. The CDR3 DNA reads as TGTGCCAGCAGTTACTCGAGGACAGGGTTACAGGACCTCCACTTT.

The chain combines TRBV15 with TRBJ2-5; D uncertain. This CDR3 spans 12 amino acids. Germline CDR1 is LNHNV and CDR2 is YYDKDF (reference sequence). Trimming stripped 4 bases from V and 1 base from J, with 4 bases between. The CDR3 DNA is TGTGCCACCAGCACATTCCAAGAGACCCAGTACTTC. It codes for CATSTFQETQYF.

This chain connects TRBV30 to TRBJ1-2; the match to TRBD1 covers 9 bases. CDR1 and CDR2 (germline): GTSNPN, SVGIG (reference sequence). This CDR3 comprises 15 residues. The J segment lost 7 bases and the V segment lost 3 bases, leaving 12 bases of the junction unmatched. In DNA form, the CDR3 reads TGTGCCTGGAGAGTCTCTGGACAGGGGCTAGGTGGCTACACCTTC. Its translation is CAWRVSGQGLGGYTF.

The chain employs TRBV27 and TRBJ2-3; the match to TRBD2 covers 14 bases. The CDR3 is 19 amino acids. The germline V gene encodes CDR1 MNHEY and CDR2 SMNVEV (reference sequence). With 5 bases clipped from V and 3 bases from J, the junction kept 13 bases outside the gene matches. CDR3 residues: CASSPRTSGRWGKTDTQYF. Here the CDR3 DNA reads TGTGCCAGCAGTCCTCGGACTAGCGGGAGGTGGGGGAAAACAGATACGCAGTATTTT.

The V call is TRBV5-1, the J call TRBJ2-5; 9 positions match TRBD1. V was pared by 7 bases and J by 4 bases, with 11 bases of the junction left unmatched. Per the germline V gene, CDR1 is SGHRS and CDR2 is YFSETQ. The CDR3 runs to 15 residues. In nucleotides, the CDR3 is TGCGCCAGCCGTAGGACAGGGGCGATGGGAGAGACCCAGTACTTC. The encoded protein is CASRRTGAMGETQYF.

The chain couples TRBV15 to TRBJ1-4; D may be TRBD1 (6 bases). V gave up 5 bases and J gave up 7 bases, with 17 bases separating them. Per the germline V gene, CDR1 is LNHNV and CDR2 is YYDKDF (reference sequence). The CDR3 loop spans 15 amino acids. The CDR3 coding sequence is TGTGCCACCAGCGGCTCCCAGGGGAGGGTTGAAAAACTGTTTTTT. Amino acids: CATSGSQGRVEKLFF.

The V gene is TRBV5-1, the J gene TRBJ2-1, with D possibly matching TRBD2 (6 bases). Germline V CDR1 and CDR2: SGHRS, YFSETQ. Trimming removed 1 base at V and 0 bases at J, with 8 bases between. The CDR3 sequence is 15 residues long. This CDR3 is CASSLWRDSYNEQFF. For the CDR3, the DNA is TGCGCCAGCAGCTTGTGGCGGGACTCCTACAATGAGCAGTTCTTC. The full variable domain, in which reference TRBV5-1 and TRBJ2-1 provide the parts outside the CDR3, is KAGVTQTPRYLIKTRGQQVTLSCSPISGHRSVSWYQQTPGQGLQFLFEYFSETQRNKGNFPGRFSGRQFSNSRSEMNVSTLELGDSALYLCASSLWRDSYNEQFFGPGTRLTVL.

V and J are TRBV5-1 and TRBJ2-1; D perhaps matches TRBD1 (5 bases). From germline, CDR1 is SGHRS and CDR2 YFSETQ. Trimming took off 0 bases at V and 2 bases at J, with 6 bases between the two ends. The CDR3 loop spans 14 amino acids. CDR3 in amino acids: CASSLGQTYNEQFF. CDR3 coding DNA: TGCGCCAGCAGCTTGGGACAGACCTACAATGAGCAGTTCTTC.

The CDR3 region has the DNA TGTGCCAGCACCCCGCGGGGATCCGGGGAGCTGTTTTTT. It is translated as CASTPRGSGELFF. This chain links TRBV12-3 or TRBV12-4 with TRBJ2-2; possible D gene TRBD2, 6 bases. This CDR3 contains 13 residues. The V end lost 7 bases, the J end lost 6 bases, and 12 bases lay between the germline ends.

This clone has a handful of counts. The CDR3 bases are TGTGCCAGTAGTATAGGAGGGGGCTCCTATAATTCACCCCTCCACTTT. Translating it yields CASSIGGGSYNSPLHF. J is TRBJ1-6 and V is TRBV19; TRBD1 might be the D (6 bases). Germline values: CDR1 LNHDA, CDR2 SQIVND (reference sequence). Trimming stripped 1 base from V and 0 bases from J, with 7 bases between. This CDR3 spans 16 amino acids.

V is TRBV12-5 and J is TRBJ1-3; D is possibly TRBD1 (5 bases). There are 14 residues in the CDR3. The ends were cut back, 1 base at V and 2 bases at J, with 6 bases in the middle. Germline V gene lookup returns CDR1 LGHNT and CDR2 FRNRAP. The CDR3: CASGLAGTGNTIYF. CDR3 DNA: TGTGCTAGTGGTTTGGCAGGGACTGGAAACACCATATATTTT.

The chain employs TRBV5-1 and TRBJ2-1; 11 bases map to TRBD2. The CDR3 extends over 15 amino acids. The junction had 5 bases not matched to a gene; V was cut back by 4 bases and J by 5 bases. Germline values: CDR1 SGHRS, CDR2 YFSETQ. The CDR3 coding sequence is TGCGCCAGCAGCCCGGTAGCGGGAGGGAACAATGAGCAGTTCTTC. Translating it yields CASSPVAGGNNEQFF.

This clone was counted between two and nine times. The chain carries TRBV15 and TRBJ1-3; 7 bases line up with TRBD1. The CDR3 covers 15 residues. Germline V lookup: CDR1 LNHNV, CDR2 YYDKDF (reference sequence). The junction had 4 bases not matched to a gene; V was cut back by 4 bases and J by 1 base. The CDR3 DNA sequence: TGTGCCACCAGCACCCAGACAGGGTCTGGAAACACCATATATTTT. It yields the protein CATSTQTGSGNTIYF.

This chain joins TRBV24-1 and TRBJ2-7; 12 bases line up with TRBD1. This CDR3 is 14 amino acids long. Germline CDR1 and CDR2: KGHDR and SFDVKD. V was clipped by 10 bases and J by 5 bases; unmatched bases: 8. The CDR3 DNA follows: TGTGCCACTACACCGGGACAGGGGGCCAACGAGCAGTACTTC. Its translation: CATTPGQGANEQYF.

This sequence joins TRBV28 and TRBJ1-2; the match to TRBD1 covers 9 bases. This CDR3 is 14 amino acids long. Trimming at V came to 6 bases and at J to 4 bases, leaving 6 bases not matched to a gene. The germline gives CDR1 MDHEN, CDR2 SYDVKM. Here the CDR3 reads CASRGTGQGYGYTF. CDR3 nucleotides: TGTGCCAGCAGGGGGACGGGACAGGGCTATGGCTACACCTTC.